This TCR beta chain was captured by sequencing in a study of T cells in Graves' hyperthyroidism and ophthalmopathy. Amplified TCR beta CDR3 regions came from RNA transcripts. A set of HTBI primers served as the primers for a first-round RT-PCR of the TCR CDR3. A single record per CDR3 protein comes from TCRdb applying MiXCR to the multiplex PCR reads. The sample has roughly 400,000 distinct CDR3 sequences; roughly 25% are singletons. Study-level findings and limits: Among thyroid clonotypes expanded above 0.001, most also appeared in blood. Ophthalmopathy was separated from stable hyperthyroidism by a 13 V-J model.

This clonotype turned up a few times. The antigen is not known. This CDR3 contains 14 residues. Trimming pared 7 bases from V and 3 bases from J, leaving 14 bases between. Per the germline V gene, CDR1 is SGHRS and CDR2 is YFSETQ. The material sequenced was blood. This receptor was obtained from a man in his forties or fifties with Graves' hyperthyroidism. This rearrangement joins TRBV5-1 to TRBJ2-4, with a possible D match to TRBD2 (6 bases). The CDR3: CASAKVGGKNIQYF. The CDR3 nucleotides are TGCGCCAGCGCGAAGGTGGGGGGCAAAAACATTCAGTACTTC.